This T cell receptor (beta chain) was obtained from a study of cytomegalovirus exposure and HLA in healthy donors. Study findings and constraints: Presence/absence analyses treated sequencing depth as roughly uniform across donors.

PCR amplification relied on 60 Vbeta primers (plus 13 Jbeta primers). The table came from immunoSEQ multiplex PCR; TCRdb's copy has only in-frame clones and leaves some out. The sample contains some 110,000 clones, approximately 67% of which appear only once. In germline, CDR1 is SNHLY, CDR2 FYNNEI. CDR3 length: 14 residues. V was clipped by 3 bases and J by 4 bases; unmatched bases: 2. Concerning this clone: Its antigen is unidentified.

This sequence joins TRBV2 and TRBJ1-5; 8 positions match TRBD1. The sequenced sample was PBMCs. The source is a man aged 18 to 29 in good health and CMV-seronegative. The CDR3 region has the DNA TGTGCCAGCAGTGACTACAGGGGGAATCAGCCCCAGCATTTT. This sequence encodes CASSDYRGNQPQHF.